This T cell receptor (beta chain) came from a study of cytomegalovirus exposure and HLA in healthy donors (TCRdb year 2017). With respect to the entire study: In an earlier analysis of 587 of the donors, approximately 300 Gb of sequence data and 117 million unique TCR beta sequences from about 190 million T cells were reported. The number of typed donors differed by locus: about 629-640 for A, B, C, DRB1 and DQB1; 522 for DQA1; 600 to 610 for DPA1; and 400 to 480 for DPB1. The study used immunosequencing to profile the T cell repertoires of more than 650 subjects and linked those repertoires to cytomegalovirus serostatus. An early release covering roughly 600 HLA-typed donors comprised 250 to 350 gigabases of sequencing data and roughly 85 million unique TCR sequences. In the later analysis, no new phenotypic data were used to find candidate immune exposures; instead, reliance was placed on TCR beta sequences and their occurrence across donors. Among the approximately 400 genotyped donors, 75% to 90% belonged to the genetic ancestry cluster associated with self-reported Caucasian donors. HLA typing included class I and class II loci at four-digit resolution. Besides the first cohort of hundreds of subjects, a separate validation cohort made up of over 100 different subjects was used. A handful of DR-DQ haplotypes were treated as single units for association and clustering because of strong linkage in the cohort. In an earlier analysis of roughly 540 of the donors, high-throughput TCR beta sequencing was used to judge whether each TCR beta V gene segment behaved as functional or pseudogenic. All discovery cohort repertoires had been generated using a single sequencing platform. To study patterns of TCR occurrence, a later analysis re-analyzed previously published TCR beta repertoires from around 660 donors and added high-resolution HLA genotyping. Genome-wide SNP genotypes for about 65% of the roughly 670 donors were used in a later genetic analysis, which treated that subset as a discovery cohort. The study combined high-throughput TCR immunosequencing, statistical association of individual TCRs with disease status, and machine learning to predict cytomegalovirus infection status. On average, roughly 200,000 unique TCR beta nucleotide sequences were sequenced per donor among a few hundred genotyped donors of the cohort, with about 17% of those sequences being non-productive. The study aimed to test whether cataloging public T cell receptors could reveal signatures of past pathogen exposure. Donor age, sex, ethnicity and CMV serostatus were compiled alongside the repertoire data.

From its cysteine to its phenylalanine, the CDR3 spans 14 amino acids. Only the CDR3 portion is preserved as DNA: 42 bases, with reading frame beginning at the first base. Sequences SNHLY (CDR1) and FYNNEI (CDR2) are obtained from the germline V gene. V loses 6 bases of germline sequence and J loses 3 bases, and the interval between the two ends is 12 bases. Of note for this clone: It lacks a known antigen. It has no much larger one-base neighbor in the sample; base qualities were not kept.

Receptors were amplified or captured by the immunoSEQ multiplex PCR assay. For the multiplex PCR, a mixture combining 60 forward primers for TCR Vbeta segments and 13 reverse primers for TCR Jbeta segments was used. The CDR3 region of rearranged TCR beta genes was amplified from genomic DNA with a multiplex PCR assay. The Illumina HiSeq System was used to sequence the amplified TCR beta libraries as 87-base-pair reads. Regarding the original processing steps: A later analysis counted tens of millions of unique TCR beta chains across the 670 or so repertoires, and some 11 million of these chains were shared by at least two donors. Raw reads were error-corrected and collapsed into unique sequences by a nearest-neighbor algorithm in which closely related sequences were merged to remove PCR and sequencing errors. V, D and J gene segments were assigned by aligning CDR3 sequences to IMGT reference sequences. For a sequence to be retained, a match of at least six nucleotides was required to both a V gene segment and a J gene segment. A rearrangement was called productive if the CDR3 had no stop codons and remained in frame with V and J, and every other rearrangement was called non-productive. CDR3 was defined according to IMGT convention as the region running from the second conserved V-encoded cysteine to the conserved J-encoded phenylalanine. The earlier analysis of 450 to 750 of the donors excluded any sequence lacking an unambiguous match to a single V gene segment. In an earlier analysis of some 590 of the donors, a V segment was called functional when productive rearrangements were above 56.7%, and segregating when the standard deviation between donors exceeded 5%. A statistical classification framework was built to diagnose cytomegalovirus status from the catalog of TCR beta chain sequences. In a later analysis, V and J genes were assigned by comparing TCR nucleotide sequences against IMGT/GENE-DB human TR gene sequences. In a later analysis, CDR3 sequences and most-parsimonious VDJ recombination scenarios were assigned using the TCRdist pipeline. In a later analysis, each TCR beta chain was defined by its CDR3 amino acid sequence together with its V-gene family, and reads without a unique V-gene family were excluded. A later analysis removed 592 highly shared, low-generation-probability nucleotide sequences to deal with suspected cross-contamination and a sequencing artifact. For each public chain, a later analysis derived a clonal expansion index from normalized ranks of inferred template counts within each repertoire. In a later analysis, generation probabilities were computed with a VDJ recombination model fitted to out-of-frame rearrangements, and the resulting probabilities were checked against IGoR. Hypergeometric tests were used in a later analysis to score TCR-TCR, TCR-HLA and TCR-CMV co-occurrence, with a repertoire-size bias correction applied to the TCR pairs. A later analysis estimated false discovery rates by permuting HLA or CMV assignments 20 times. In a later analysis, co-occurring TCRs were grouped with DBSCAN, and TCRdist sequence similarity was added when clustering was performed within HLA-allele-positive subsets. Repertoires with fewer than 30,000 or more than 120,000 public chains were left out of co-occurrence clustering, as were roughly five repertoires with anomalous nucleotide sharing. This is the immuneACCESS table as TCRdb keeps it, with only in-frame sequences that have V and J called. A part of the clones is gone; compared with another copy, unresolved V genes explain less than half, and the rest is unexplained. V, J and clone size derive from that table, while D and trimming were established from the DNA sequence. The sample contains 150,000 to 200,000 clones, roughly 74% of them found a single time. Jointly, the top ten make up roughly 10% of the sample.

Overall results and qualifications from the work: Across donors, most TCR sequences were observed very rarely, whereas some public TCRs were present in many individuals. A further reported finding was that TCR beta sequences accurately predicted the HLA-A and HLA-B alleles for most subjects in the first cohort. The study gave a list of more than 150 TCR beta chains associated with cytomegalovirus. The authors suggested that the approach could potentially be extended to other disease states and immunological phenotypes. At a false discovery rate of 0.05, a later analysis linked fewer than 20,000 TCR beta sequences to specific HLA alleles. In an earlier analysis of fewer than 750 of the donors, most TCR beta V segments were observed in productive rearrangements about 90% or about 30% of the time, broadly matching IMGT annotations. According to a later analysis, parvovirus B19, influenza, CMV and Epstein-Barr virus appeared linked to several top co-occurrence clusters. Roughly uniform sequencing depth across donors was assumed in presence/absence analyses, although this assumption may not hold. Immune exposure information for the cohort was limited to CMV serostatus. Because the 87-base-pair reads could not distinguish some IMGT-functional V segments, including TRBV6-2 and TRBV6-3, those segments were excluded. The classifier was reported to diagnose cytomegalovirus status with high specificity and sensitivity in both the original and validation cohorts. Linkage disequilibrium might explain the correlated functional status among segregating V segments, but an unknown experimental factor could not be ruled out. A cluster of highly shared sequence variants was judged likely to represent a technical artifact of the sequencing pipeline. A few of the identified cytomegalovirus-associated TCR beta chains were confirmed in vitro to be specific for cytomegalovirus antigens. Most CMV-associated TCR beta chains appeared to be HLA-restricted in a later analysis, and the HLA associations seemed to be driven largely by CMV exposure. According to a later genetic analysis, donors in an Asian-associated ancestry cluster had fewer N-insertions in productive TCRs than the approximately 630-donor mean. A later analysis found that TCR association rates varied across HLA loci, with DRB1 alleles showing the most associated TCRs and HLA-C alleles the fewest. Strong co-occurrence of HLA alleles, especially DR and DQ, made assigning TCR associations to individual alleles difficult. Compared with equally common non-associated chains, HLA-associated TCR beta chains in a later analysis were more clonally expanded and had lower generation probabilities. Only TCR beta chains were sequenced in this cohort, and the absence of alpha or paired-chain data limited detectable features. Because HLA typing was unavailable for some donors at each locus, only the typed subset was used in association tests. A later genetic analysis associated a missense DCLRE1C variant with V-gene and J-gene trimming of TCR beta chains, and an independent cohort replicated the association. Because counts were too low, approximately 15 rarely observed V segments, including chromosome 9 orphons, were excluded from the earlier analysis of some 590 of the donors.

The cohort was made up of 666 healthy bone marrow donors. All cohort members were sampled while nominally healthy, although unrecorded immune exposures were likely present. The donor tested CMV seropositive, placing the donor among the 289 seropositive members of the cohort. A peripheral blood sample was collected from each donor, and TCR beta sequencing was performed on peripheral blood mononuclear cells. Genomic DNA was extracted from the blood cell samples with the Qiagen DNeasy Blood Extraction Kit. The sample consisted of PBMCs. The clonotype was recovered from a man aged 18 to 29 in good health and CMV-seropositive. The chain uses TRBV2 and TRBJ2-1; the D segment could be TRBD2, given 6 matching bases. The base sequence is TGTGCCAGCAGGGGGACGCGGGGCTACAATGAGCAGTTCTTC. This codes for CASRGTRGYNEQFF.